The text below deals with one T cell receptor beta chain. Its antigen is still unknown. No much larger clone exists at a distance of one base, and base qualities are not known. Adjacent normal breast tissue was collected about 2-4.5 cm away from the tumor, rinsed in PBS and stored in prechilled RNAlater. Normal breast tissue often required about 85-320 mg of tissue for sufficient DNA because of high lipid content and low cell density. The study profiled bulk TCR beta-chain repertoires in matched peripheral blood, tumor and adjacent normal breast tissue taken from around 15 patients with early-stage breast cancer. The Qiagen AllPrep DNA/RNA Mini kit was used to extract genomic DNA. Two independent genomic DNA replicates were amplified for each sample, with about 0.5 ug used for blood and approximately 1.5 ug for tumor or normal breast. TCRB sequencing of genomic DNA was carried out with the ImmunoSeq Intro kit according to the manufacturer's instructions. The multiplex PCR ran for roughly 31 cycles using proprietary primers and spike-in control sequences for absolute quantification. Single-end 150-bp reads were used to sequence an 87-bp fragment covering the CDR3 and the flanking V and J genes. Each lane of an Illumina MiSeq using version 3.0 chemistry carried seven multiplexed samples, with two replicates per sample. In the original analysis: The vendor's proprietary pipeline handled the raw data processing, merging both replicates into a single result for each sample. To define clonotypes, the study grouped productive rearrangements that shared the V-gene family, CDR3 amino acid sequence and J-gene segment. To compute clonality, the normalized Shannon entropy (Pielou evenness) of TCRB abundances was subtracted from 1. To estimate T cell density, the total number of templates was divided by the input cell count, which was inferred from how much DNA went in. Recon was used with default parameters to estimate total repertoire diversity and clonality. Tumor-enriched clonotypes were defined as having over 0.1% abundance in tumor and at least 32-fold higher abundance than in normal breast. TCRdb re-hosts the immuneACCESS table, in-frame sequences only. Its copies lack some clones; in the studies checked, an unresolved V gene accounts for under half of them, and the cause for the rest is not known. That table gives V, J and clone size, and the DNA gave D and trimming. The sample has roughly 8,400 clones on record, 70% to 85% of them singletons. The leading ten clones occupy 8.5% of the sample.

This entry belongs to a study of early stage breast cancer tumors (dated 2017 in TCRdb). Background on the whole study: Of the 16 invasive breast tumors, approximately 11 were found to be estrogen receptor-positive, progesterone receptor-positive and HER2-negative. Of the roughly twelve ER+/PR+/HER2- tumors, eight were classified as invasive ductal carcinomas and four as invasive lobular carcinomas. A read coverage of roughly 10-fold per sample was achieved on average. The samples as a whole yielded some 2,700,000 detected templates, corresponding to around 1,100,000 unique clonotypes. Here is what the overall study found, with its caveats: Because the cohort was small, a breakdown by tumor subtype could not be done. Compared with adjacent normal breast tissue, tumors had around 2.6-fold higher T cell density and higher clonality. Repertoires from blood and normal breast were more alike than repertoires from blood and tumor, and in about 90% of the 16 patients, comparing each tissue with blood separated tumor from normal. Chain pairing and functional markers such as CD4, CD8 and FOXP3 were not captured by bulk genomic DNA sequencing of unsorted cells. Enriched TCRB sequences shared across patients were found to be mostly commonly generated sequences that were unlikely to play an important role in the tumor microenvironment.

The CDR3 covers 16 residues, taking in both the cysteine and the phenylalanine. The sequence is cut down to CDR3 DNA, 48 bases in frame from base 1. The V end loses 0 bases and the J end loses 4 bases, and a stretch of 15 bases separates them. For CDR1 and CDR2, the germline V gene (reference sequence) lists MNHNY and SVGAGI. This TCR was recovered from a person aged 60 to 70 with breast cancer. Source material: normal breast tissue next to the tumor. This receptor chain uses TRBV6-6 and TRBJ1-1, with TRBD1 tentatively as D gene (6 bases match). CDR3 loop: CASSYSWGRGGTEAFF. The nucleotides read TGTGCCAGCAGTTACTCGTGGGGGCGAGGAGGCACTGAAGCTTTCTTT.